The T cell receptor (beta chain) under discussion was sequenced for a study of T cell repertoires in cytomegalovirus infection (dated by TCRdb to about 2019). At the level of the whole study: Recently identified HLA-C-restricted CMV epitopes, whose presentation resists viral immunomodulation, were targeted by peptide stimulations together with well-studied HLA-B-restricted epitopes. Because public TCR beta signatures pointed to carriage of CMV infection together with the matching HLA type, the HLA type of each donor mattered for the analysis. The research as a whole found: In both this cohort and an independent cohort of 300 to 450 donors, the cumulative frequency of public TCR beta family members distinguished carriers of CMV infection plus the relevant HLA type. In the ex vivo response, HLA-C-restricted CMV-specific TCR beta clonotypes were dominant, and in two of eight donors the single most frequent clonotype came from this HLA-C-restricted group.

The V and J ends are trimmed by 0 bases and 0 bases, leaving 10 bases between them. The cysteine opens and the phenylalanine closes a CDR3 of 16 amino acids. CDR3 DNA only is kept here, 48 bases in frame from base 1. Per the germline V gene, SGHDT is the CDR1 and YYEEEE is the CDR2. About this clonotype: This clone's antigen is unknown. There are no base qualities to consult, and no much larger clone falls within one base.

The meaning of the sample's treatment or condition label: in vitro stimulation with specific CMV peptide epitopes to enrich CMV-specific T cells. The reads were generated on an Illumina HiSeq 1500. TCRdb trimmed public reads at Q25 via fastp, called clones via MiXCR and kept in-frame beta chains. Every entry covers one CDR3 protein and lists the most common genes and DNA from its rows. The sample table holds some 700,000 distinct CDR3 sequences, of which around a third were seen once. The ten top clones hold 15% to 20% of the sample. The sample consisted of cultured PBMCs, taken from culture after CMV antigen stimulation. The chain joins TRBV5-6 to TRBJ1-3, and perhaps TRBD1 as D gene, on 5 matching bases. The TCR comes from a human donor in good health (CMV status not recorded). Some clones in this sample may be carry-over from other donors' samples. The nucleotides read TGTGCCAGCAGCTTGGCAGGGACCTACTCTGGAAACACCATATATTTT. Its translation reads: CASSLAGTYSGNTIYF.